Detailed here is one T cell receptor beta chain. The entry originates in a study of control samples from healthy donors and cancer patients. This table comes from immunoSEQ multiplex PCR, and its TCRdb copy is limited to in-frame clones, with some not included. The table records about 50,000 clones, 88% of them present only once. This sequence originates from a man aged 50 to 59 with head and neck cancer. Material for sequencing was PBMCs.

The CDR3 reads CASSLGTSGIYEQYF. The CDR3 DNA reads as TGTGCCAGCAGCTTAGGGACTAGCGGGATCTACGAGCAGTACTTC. This chain connects TRBV11-3 to TRBJ2-7; 12 bases are a match to TRBD2. The CDR3 has 15 residues. V lost 1 base, J lost 3 bases, and 1 base stayed unmatched. Germline CDR1 is SGHNT and CDR2 is YENEEA.